Below are 30 T cell receptor beta chains sequenced from a single sample in a study of blood T cell repertoires in COVID-19 (dated by TCRdb to the early 2020s). The receptor library was made with the immunoSEQ multiplex PCR assay. Not all clones reach the TCRdb copy of this immuneACCESS table, which keeps in-frame sequences only. Checked studies attribute under half of the gap to unresolved V genes and leave the rest unexplained. For this sample the table gives under 200,000 clones, of which about 84% were detected only once. The ten biggest clones cover over 9.5% of the sample. The sample was PBMCs or T cells enriched from blood (not recorded which). The receptors were sampled from a man in his fifties or sixties who had recovered from COVID-19.

This clone was seen a single time. The gene calls are TRBV2 and TRBJ2-1; perhaps TRBD1 as D (6 bases). Germline V gene data show CDR1 as SNHLY and CDR2 as FYNNEI. V lost 7 bases and J lost 6, with 10 bases in between. This CDR3 region has 12 residues. The CDR3 coding sequence is TGTGCCAGCACCGGACAGAGCAATGAGCAGTTCTTC. Translation: CASTGQSNEQFF. Supplemented by reference TRBV2 and TRBJ2-1, the full variable domain reads EPEVTQTPSHQVTQMGQEVILRCVPISNHLYFYWYRQILGQKVEFLVSFYNNEISEKSEIFDDQFSVERPDGSNFTLKIRSTKLEDSAMYFCASTGQSNEQFFGPGTRLTVL.

In DNA form, the CDR3 reads TGTGCCAGCAGCTTAGTGAGGGTCCGGGATGAGCAGTTCTTC. Protein product: CASSLVRVRDEQFF. The chain has TRBV7-2 and TRBJ2-1, with D possibly matching TRBD2 (5 bases). The CDR3 loop spans 14 amino acids. Trimming removed 1 base from V and 8 bases from J, with 12 bases in between. CDR1 is SGHTA, CDR2 FQGNSA, per germline.

The chain recombines TRBV19 with TRBJ1-6; TRBD1 agrees at 9 bases. Germline CDR1 is LNHDA and CDR2 is SQIVND (reference sequence). V lost 4 bases and J lost 4; bases outside the gene matches: 8. CDR3 length: 17 amino acids. DNA for the CDR3: TGTGCCAGTAGTAGGGGACAGGGCGGAATATATAATTCACCCCTCCACTTT. This translates into CASSRGQGGIYNSPLHF. Using reference TRBV19 and TRBJ1-6 for the parts outside the CDR3, the full variable domain is DGGITQSPKYLFRKEGQNVTLSCEQNLNHDAMYWYRQDPGQGLRLIYYSQIVNDFQKGDIAEGYSVSREKKESFPLTVTSAQKNPTAFYLCASSRGQGGIYNSPLHFGNGTRLTVT.

Only one count was recorded for this clone. The rearrangement links TRBV15 to TRBJ1-5, with TRBD1 as a possible D gene (5 bases). Trimming cost V 0 bases and J 11 bases, with 14 bases left between them. This CDR3 region has 14 residues. The germline CDR1 and CDR2 sequences are LNHNV and YYDKDF (reference sequence). The CDR3: CATSRDRAGITQHF. CDR3 bases: TGTGCCACCAGCAGAGATCGGGCAGGGATAACCCAGCATTTT.

The J gene is TRBJ1-5, the V gene TRBV2; D gene uncertain. Trimming removed 8 bases at V and 0 bases at J, with 17 bases between. This CDR3 has 16 residues. Germline lookup yields CDR1 SNHLY and CDR2 FYNNEI. CDR3 DNA: TGTGCCAGCCGGAGAACCCCTCGAGTTAGCAATCAGCCCCAGCATTTT. This gives the protein CASRRTPRVSNQPQHF.

The chain has TRBV6-2 or TRBV6-3 and TRBJ2-3; D may be TRBD1 (5 bases). V lost 0 bases and J lost 2, with 12 bases in between. CDR1 is MNHEY, CDR2 SVGEGT, per germline. The CDR3 totals 16 residues. DNA of the CDR3: TGTGCCAGCAGTTACTCGGGGCGAGGAACCACAGATACGCAGTATTTT. Protein sequence: CASSYSGRGTTDTQYF.

V and J are TRBV20-1 and TRBJ2-7; no reliable D call. Germline V gene data show CDR1 as DFQATT and CDR2 as SNEGSKA (reference sequence). V gave up 3 bases and J gave up 7 bases, with 10 bases separating them. The CDR3 totals 11 residues. Here the CDR3 DNA reads TGCAGTGCTAGTCCCCAGTATGAGCAGTACTTC. Its protein is CSASPQYEQYF.

This CDR3 is CASRLQGYNEQFF. CDR3 nucleotide sequence: TGTGCCAGTAGACTCCAGGGTTACAATGAGCAGTTCTTC. The chain joins TRBV19 to TRBJ2-1, with D perhaps matching TRBD1 (5 bases). The CDR3 sequence is 13 residues long. V gave up 6 bases and J gave up 4 bases, with 10 bases separating them. CDR1 and CDR2 (germline): LNHDA, SQIVND (reference sequence).

The V call is TRBV12-3 or TRBV12-4, the J call TRBJ2-2; D gene uncertain. V shed 3 bases and J shed 7 bases, with 3 bases lying between them. The CDR3 has 11 amino acids. The CDR3 DNA reads TGTGCCAGCAGTTTTAGCGGGGAGCTGTTTTTT. This translates into CASSFSGELFF.

The chain is built from TRBV7-3 and TRBJ2-2, with 8 bases identical to TRBD1. After removal of 5 bases from V and 2 bases from J, the junction contained 7 bases not matched to a gene. From germline, CDR1 is SGHTA and CDR2 FQGTGA. CDR3 length equals 16 residues. The CDR3 sequence: CASSPPGQGNTGELFF. CDR3 DNA: TGTGCCAGCAGCCCCCCCGGACAGGGAAACACCGGGGAGCTGTTTTTT. Filled out from reference TRBV7-3 and TRBJ2-2, the complete variable domain reads GAGVSQTPSNKVTEKGKYVELRCDPISGHTALYWYRQSLGQGPEFLIYFQGTGAADDSGLPNDRFFAVRPEGSVSTLKIQRTERGDSAVYLCASSPPGQGNTGELFFGEGSRLTVL.

The J gene is TRBJ1-2, the V gene TRBV5-6, with TRBD1 matching 8 bases. The V and J ends lost 4 bases and 5 bases, in that order; junction bases with no gene match: 4. The CDR3 covers 13 residues. Germline lookup yields CDR1 SGHDT and CDR2 YYEEEE. The CDR3 DNA follows: TGTGCCAGCAGCACGGACAGGGCGTATGGCTACACCTTC. This codes for CASSTDRAYGYTF.

The chain couples TRBV27 to TRBJ2-5; 8 bases line up with TRBD1. V lost 5 bases to trimming and J lost 3 bases; unmatched junction nucleotides: 8. CDR3 length: 15 amino acids. Looked up from germline, CDR1 is MNHEY and CDR2 is SMNVEV (reference sequence). The CDR3 DNA sequence: TGTGCCAGCAGTCCTTACCCGGACAGGGAAGAGACCCAGTACTTC. Protein sequence: CASSPYPDREETQYF.

In DNA form, the CDR3 reads TGCGCCAGCAGCTTTACATCGAACACTGAAGCTTTCTTT. Translating it yields CASSFTSNTEAFF. The J gene is TRBJ1-1, the V gene TRBV5-1; the D is unclear. Trimming took off 2 bases at V and 1 base at J, with 6 bases between the two ends. CDR3 length: 13 residues. The germline V gene has CDR1 SGHRS and CDR2 YFSETQ.

The rearrangement joins TRBV10-2 to TRBJ1-5; 8 nucleotides align to TRBD1. CDR3 length: 15 residues. J lost 7 bases, V lost 0 bases, and 5 bases had no gene match. Germline V lookup: CDR1 WSHSY, CDR2 SAAADI. The CDR3 region is CASSESQGVGQPQHF. CDR3 bases: TGCGCCAGCAGTGAGTCACAGGGGGTCGGGCAGCCCCAGCATTTT.

There are a few counts of this clone. This chain connects TRBV27 to TRBJ1-2, with 8 bases identical to TRBD1. J gave up 4 bases and V 6 bases, and 13 bases lay outside the gene matches. The germline V gene encodes CDR1 MNHEY and CDR2 SMNVEV (reference sequence). CDR3 size: 16 residues. DNA for the CDR3: TGTGCCAGCAGCCTGAAACCAGGGGGCGCGGGCTATGGCTACACCTTC. Translating gives CASSLKPGGAGYGYTF.

The chain carries TRBV29-1 and TRBJ2-7; tentatively, D is TRBD1 (6 bases). This CDR3 has 17 amino acids. V lost 4 bases, J lost 0 bases, and 22 bases lay in between. CDR1 SQVTM and CDR2 ANQGSEA come from the germline V gene. This chain's CDR3 is CSVAITPPQGPSYEQYF. In DNA, the CDR3 is TGCAGCGTTGCAATCACTCCTCCCCAGGGGCCCTCCTACGAGCAGTACTTC.

This chain uses TRBV19 with TRBJ2-1; 9 nucleotides line up with TRBD2. With V trimmed by 11 bases and J by 3 bases, 11 bases remained unmatched. Germline V gene data show CDR1 as LNHDA and CDR2 as SQIVND (reference sequence). The CDR3 sequence is 15 residues long. CDR3 DNA: TGTGCCTCAACACAAGTTAGCGGGAGCTACAATGAGCAGTTCTTC. Amino acid sequence: CASTQVSGSYNEQFF.

CDR3 in amino acids: CASSPTGYEQYF. DNA for the CDR3: TGCGCCAGCAGCCCGACAGGGTACGAGCAGTACTTC. The chain links TRBV5-1 to TRBJ2-7; 7 nucleotides line up with TRBD1. V gave up 4 bases and J gave up 4 bases; unmatched junction bases: 2. The CDR3 covers 12 residues. Germline values: CDR1 SGHRS, CDR2 YFSETQ.

Written as DNA, the CDR3 is TGTGCCAGCAGCCTGGACAGCGCACCGAGTGGCTACACCTTC. As protein: CASSLDSAPSGYTF. The gene calls are TRBV7-2 and TRBJ1-2; tentative D call: TRBD1 (6 bases). V was clipped by 5 bases and J by 7 bases, with 17 bases between them. The CDR3 length is 14 residues. CDR1 SGHTA and CDR2 FQGNSA come from the germline V gene.

This clone was recorded once. J is TRBJ1-2 and V is TRBV9, with D possibly matching TRBD1 (5 bases). Trimming pared 4 bases from V and 1 base from J, leaving 8 bases between. Germline values: CDR1 SGDLS, CDR2 YYNGEE. The CDR3 loop spans 13 amino acids. CDR3 protein: CASSPGGNYGYTF. The CDR3 DNA sequence: TGTGCCAGCAGCCCCGGGGGTAACTATGGCTACACCTTC.

Only a few counts were recorded for this clone. The chain combines TRBV11-2 with TRBJ2-1; D not certain. CDR1 is SGHAT, CDR2 FQNNGV, per germline. The V and J ends lost 5 bases and 8 bases respectively, with 7 bases between them. This CDR3 spans 11 amino acids. In DNA, the CDR3 is TGTGCCAGCAGCCTACTATATGAGCAGTTCTTC. The encoded protein is CASSLLYEQFF. The whole variable domain, filled in from reference TRBV11-2 and TRBJ2-1, reads EAGVAQSPRYKIIEKRQSVAFWCNPISGHATLYWYQQILGQGPKLLIQFQNNGVVDDSQLPKDRFSAERLKGVDSTLKIQPAKLEDSAVYLCASSLLYEQFFGPGTRLTVL.

CDR3 protein: CASSEQGAVNYGYTF. In DNA, the CDR3 is TGTGCCAGTAGTGAACAGGGGGCAGTTAACTATGGCTACACCTTC. This chain uses TRBV19 with TRBJ1-2; 9 positions agree with TRBD1. CDR3 size: 15 residues. V gave up 5 bases and J gave up 1 base; unmatched junction bases: 5. From germline, CDR1 is LNHDA and CDR2 SQIVND (reference sequence).

This clone has more than one count but fewer than ten. Mismatch with germline at one junction end may stem from a read error. The chain recombines TRBV20-1 with TRBJ2-7, with 10 bases identical to TRBD1. This CDR3 comprises 11 residues. CDR1 DFQATT and CDR2 SNEGSKA come from the germline V gene (reference sequence). CDR3 residues: CSASSWGTGDF. CDR3 DNA sequence: TGCAGTGCTAGTTCCTGGGGGACAGGGGACTTC.

V usage is TRBV5-1 and J usage is TRBJ2-7; 7 nucleotides agree with TRBD2. Per the germline V gene, CDR1 is SGHRS and CDR2 is YFSETQ. The CDR3 is 15 residues long. Unmatched junction bases numbered 4, after V lost 1 base and J lost 0 bases. The DNA of the CDR3 is TGCGCCAGCAGCTTGATCGGGGGGAACTCCTACGAGCAGTACTTC. As protein: CASSLIGGNSYEQYF.

The V call is TRBV5-8, the J call TRBJ1-5, with 9 bases fitting TRBD1. CDR1 SGHTS and CDR2 YDEGEE come from the germline V gene. The CDR3 is 17 amino acids. After removal of 0 bases from V and 6 bases from J, the junction contained 10 bases not matched to a gene. The CDR3 spells CASSLVTGTGWFQPQHF. The CDR3 region has the DNA TGTGCCAGCAGCTTGGTTACGGGGACAGGGTGGTTTCAGCCCCAGCATTTT.

This rearrangement joins TRBV6-2 or TRBV6-3 to TRBJ1-4; 7 positions match TRBD1. V was pared by 5 bases and J by 3 bases, with 3 bases of the junction left unmatched. The CDR3 length is 14 residues. Germline CDR1 and CDR2: MNHEY and SVGEGT. CDR3 coding DNA: TGTGCCAGCAGTCCGGGACAGTCTAATGAAAAACTGTTTTTT. This gives the protein CASSPGQSNEKLFF.

The V call is TRBV7-3, the J call TRBJ2-3; unclear D gene. Germline values: CDR1 SGHTA, CDR2 FQGTGA. Trimming removed 1 base at V and 6 bases at J, with 14 bases between. The CDR3 is 15 amino acids. The CDR3 coding sequence is TGTGCCAGCAGCTTAATTGGTCACCAGTGGGATACGCAGTATTTT. It is translated as CASSLIGHQWDTQYF.

The chain joins TRBV5-6 to TRBJ1-1, with 7 bases matching TRBD1. CDR3 length equals 14 residues. Trimming at V came to 4 bases and at J to 3 bases, leaving 6 bases not matched to a gene. The germline V gene has CDR1 SGHDT and CDR2 YYEEEE. CDR3 region: CASSRSDRDTEAFF. The CDR3 coding sequence is TGTGCCAGCAGCCGCTCAGACAGGGACACTGAAGCTTTCTTT.

The chain employs TRBV6-5 and TRBJ2-1, with TRBD1 matching over 9 bases. Trimming cost V 7 bases and J 12 bases; bases outside gene matches: 7. The CDR3 is 12 residues long. Germline V gene sequence: CDR1 MNHEY, CDR2 SVGAGI. The CDR3, as DNA: TGTGCCAGCATGGGCGGGACAGGGCGGCAGTTCTTC. Translation gives CASMGGTGRQFF.

The chain links TRBV6-5 to TRBJ1-1; D possibly corresponds to TRBD1 (5 bases). The CDR3 totals 15 residues. The germline V and J ends were trimmed by 5 bases and 8 bases, with 21 bases remaining between them. The germline gives CDR1 MNHEY, CDR2 SVGAGI. DNA for the CDR3: TGTGCCAGCAGTAGACAGAGTATCCAACCGAAAGAAGCTTTCTTT. Amino acid sequence: CASSRQSIQPKEAFF.